One sample yielded the 14 T cell receptor beta chains listed below, sequenced in a study of early T cells in non-severe SARS-CoV-2 infection. TCRdb independently ran MiXCR on the 5' RACE reads; one entry per CDR3 protein. The sample holds 55,000 to 75,000 distinct CDR3 sequences, 8% to 10% seen once. The sequenced sample consisted of whole blood. All receptors derive from an adult who was a healthcare worker with PCR-confirmed SARS-CoV-2 infection or an uninfected control (not recorded which).

The chain uses TRBV24-1 and TRBJ2-4; D possibly corresponds to TRBD1 (6 bases). In germline, CDR1 is KGHDR, CDR2 SFDVKD. The CDR3 is 17 residues long. V gave up 3 bases and J gave up 0 bases, with 14 bases separating them. CDR3 protein: CATSDATGTKAKNIQYF. The CDR3 DNA follows: TGTGCCACCAGTGATGCTACCGGGACAAAAGCCAAAAACATTCAGTACTTC.

This clonotype was seen at least ten times. The chain combines TRBV5-6 with TRBJ1-1; 8 nucleotides line up with TRBD1. The germline V gene has CDR1 SGHDT and CDR2 YYEEEE. With 1 base clipped from V and 6 bases from J, the junction kept 8 bases outside the gene matches. This CDR3 comprises 15 residues. The CDR3 here is CASSLQLNRGAEAFF. Written as DNA, the CDR3 is TGTGCCAGCAGCTTGCAGTTGAACAGGGGGGCTGAAGCTTTCTTT.

This clonotype was detected a few times. The chain uses TRBV29-1 and TRBJ2-2; tentatively, D is TRBD2 (6 bases). V was cut by 5 bases and J by 7 bases, with 17 bases left in between. Germline V CDR1 and CDR2: SQVTM, ANQGSEA. The CDR3 is 14 amino acids. CDR3 sequence (DNA): TGCAGCGTTCCGGGGGTCGGCCTAAGCGGGGAGCTGTTTTTT. It translates to CSVPGVGLSGELFF.

This clonotype was detected only a few times. The chain joins TRBV6-5 to TRBJ2-5; tentatively, D is TRBD1 (6 bases). The CDR3 has 13 residues. From germline, CDR1 is MNHEY and CDR2 SVGAGI. The ends were cut back, 5 bases at V and 2 bases at J, with 9 bases in the middle. Here the CDR3 DNA reads TGTGCCAGCAGTGACAGGCCGCAAGAGACCCAGTACTTC. Its translation: CASSDRPQETQYF.

This clonotype was recorded many times. The chain links TRBV20-1 to TRBJ2-3; D gene ambiguous. CDR1 is DFQATT and CDR2 is SNEGSKA in the germline V gene (reference sequence). The CDR3 runs 13 residues. Trimming shortened V by 1 base and J by 6 bases, and 11 bases separated the two germline ends. CDR3 coding DNA: TGCAGTGCTAGAGGGACCGGGTCGGATACGCAGTATTTT. This translates into CSARGTGSDTQYF.

The chain uses TRBV5-4 and TRBJ1-6, with no clear D. The CDR3 extends over 14 amino acids. V was cut by 0 bases and J by 6 bases, with 7 bases left in between. Germline V lookup: CDR1 SGHNT, CDR2 YYREEE (reference sequence). The CDR3 reads CASSLVAANSPLHF. The DNA of the CDR3 is TGTGCCAGCAGCTTGGTCGCCGCTAATTCACCCCTCCACTTT.

The CDR3 region is CSARGESSTDTQYF. DNA for the CDR3: TGCAGTGCTAGAGGGGAATCTAGCACAGATACGCAGTATTTT. The chain combines TRBV20-1 with TRBJ2-3, with D hard to call. This CDR3 is built from 14 residues. Germline CDR1 is DFQATT and CDR2 is SNEGSKA (reference sequence). Deletions cut 1 base from V and 0 bases from J, with 8 bases between.

This clonotype was seen many times. V and J are TRBV20-1 and TRBJ1-2, with a possible D match to TRBD1 (5 bases). Germline V gene sequence: CDR1 DFQATT, CDR2 SNEGSKA (reference sequence). The CDR3 runs to 13 residues. The V end lost 3 bases, the J end lost 4 bases, and 12 bases lay between the germline ends. CDR3 residues: CSARPRVGYGYTF. The CDR3 coding sequence is TGCAGTGCTAGGCCCAGGGTTGGCTATGGCTACACCTTC.

This clonotype was counted a few times. In DNA form, the CDR3 reads TGCAGTGCAAGACTAGCGGGGGCGCGTGAGCAGTTCTTC. Its protein product is CSARLAGAREQFF. The genes are TRBV20-1 and TRBJ2-1, with 12 positions matching TRBD2. Germline V gene sequence: CDR1 DFQATT, CDR2 SNEGSKA (reference sequence). The CDR3 runs to 13 residues. Germline trimming cut 6 bases from V and 9 bases from J; bases unmatched to any gene: 6.

There are a few counts of this clonotype. The V and J genes are TRBV18 and TRBJ2-1, with 8 bases aligning to TRBD1. The CDR3 is 15 residues long. The germline V gene has CDR1 KGHSH and CDR2 LQKENI. V shed 3 bases and J 6 bases; nucleotides not matched to a gene: 7. The CDR3 DNA reads as TGTGCCAGCTCACCTAGGGACAGGTCCCCCAATGAGCAGTTCTTC. Its protein is CASSPRDRSPNEQFF.

The chain uses TRBV7-2 and TRBJ2-1, with TRBD1 identical over 9 bases. The V segment lost 7 bases and the J segment 7 bases; nucleotides outside the gene matches: 14. Germline V gene sequence: CDR1 SGHTA, CDR2 FQGNSA. This CDR3 is built from 16 residues. For the CDR3, the DNA is TGTGCCAGCACCTATTATTGGACAGGGGCGCTTAATGAGCAGTTCTTC. Protein: CASTYYWTGALNEQFF.

The chain employs TRBV10-3 and TRBJ2-2; the D gene is possibly TRBD1 (5 bases). CDR1 and CDR2 from the germline V gene are ENHRY and SYGVKD. Trimming shortened V by 10 bases and J by 5 bases, and 17 bases separated the two germline ends. CDR3 length: 14 amino acids. The CDR3 DNA sequence: TGTGCCACCCGGATCAGGGTTGAGACCGGGGAGCTGTTTTTT. Translated, it gives CATRIRVETGELFF.

The genes are TRBV10-2 and TRBJ2-3; TRBD1 is a possible D gene (6 bases). The CDR3 runs 16 residues. Germline loops: CDR1 WSHSY, CDR2 SAAADI. Trimming cost V 3 bases and J 0 bases, with 13 bases left between them. The CDR3 region has the DNA TGCGCCAGCAGTGACCCCACAGGGATAAGCACAGATACGCAGTATTTT. This encodes CASSDPTGISTDTQYF.

This clonotype was seen at least ten times. V and J are TRBV7-2 and TRBJ2-1; 9 bases agree with TRBD2. The CDR3 runs 16 residues. Germline assignment: CDR1 SGHTA and CDR2 FQGNSA. The V segment lost 5 bases and the J segment 0 bases; nucleotides outside the gene matches: 5. The DNA for the CDR3 is TGTGCCAGCAGCCAAGATAGCGGGAGCTCCTACAATGAGCAGTTCTTC. Protein: CASSQDSGSSYNEQFF.